The rows below give T cell receptor beta chains drawn from one sample of a study of human T cells and chemical hapten exposure. TCRdb redid the calling of the RACE reads with MiXCR, one entry per CDR3 protein. The table includes approximately 80,000 distinct CDR3 sequences, 10% to 11% detected once. The specimen comprised whole blood, sampled in connection with sensitization to the hapten diphenylcyclopropenone (DPC). The receptors here all came from a woman between 50 and 59 years old with alopecia areata. Some clones in this sample may be carry-over from other donors' samples. The CDR3 runs from the conserved cysteine through the conserved F or W. A D gene is named only where the DNA matches it firmly. Clone size, where shown, is once, few, many, or a class for clones that have expanded.

clone_size,v_call,d_call,j_call,cdr3_nt,cdr3_aa
.,TRBV28,TRBD2,TRBJ2-2,TGTGCCAGCTATACGGGAGGGCCCGGGGAGCTGTTTTTT,CASYTGGPGELFF
few,TRBV9,TRBD2,TRBJ2-3,TGTGCCAGCAGTACACGACTAGCGGGAGGCACAGATACGCAGTATTTT,CASSTRLAGGTDTQYF
few,TRBV29-1,.,TRBJ2-5,TGCAGCGTTGCGGGGCCAGGGCCGGCCGAGACCCAGTACTTC,CSVAGPGPAETQYF
.,TRBV29-1,.,TRBJ1-2,TGCAGCGCCGGACAGAACTATGGCTACACCTTC,CSAGQNYGYTF
many,TRBV18,.,TRBJ2-4,TGTGCCAGCTCACCGAGACCTGAGATCAAAAACATTCAGTACTTC,CASSPRPEIKNIQYF
.,TRBV6-6,TRBD1,TRBJ2-6,TGTGCCAGCCTGGGGACAGCCGAAACCTCTGGGGCCAACGTCCTGACTTTC,CASLGTAETSGANVLTF
.,TRBV29-1,.,TRBJ2-1,TGCAGCGTTGGCGCAGGCTACAATGAGCAGTTCTTC,CSVGAGYNEQFF
few,TRBV12-3/TRBV12-4,.,TRBJ2-5,TGTGCCAGCAGTCCAGAGGGGGGCAGGAGCCAAGAGACCCAGTACTTC,CASSPEGGRSQETQYF
.,TRBV30,.,TRBJ1-5,TGTGCCTGGAGTGTACGATGGGGGGAGGCTAGCAATCAGCCCCAGCATTTT,CAWSVRWGEASNQPQHF
.,TRBV11-2,TRBD1,TRBJ1-2,TGTGCCAGCAGTATCAAGGGGGCAGGCGGCTACACCTTC,CASSIKGAGGYTF
many,TRBV7-9,.,TRBJ2-1,TGTGCCAGCAGCCTCGAGTCTGGGATCCAGTTCTTC,CASSLESGIQFF
many,TRBV27,TRBD1,TRBJ2-1,TGTGCCAGCAGTCCATTCGACAGGGTTCGCAATGAGCAGTTCTTC,CASSPFDRVRNEQFF
.,TRBV29-1,.,TRBJ2-7,TGCAGCGTTGCCCACTCAGATACCGAGCAGTACTTC,CSVAHSDTEQYF
many,TRBV5-4,.,TRBJ1-1,TGTGCCAGCAGCTTGGATCGACAAGACACTGAAGCTTTCTTT,CASSLDRQDTEAFF
many,TRBV6-5,.,TRBJ1-2,TGTGCCAGCAGTTACTCGATCGGGGGGGATAACTATGGCTACACCTTC,CASSYSIGGDNYGYTF
.,TRBV5-1,TRBD2,TRBJ2-1,TGCGCCAGCAGCAGGACTAGCGGGGCGAATGAGCAGTTCTTC,CASSRTSGANEQFF
many,TRBV2,.,TRBJ1-5,TGTGCCAGCCGGGGACTTAGCAATCAGCCCCAGCATTTT,CASRGLSNQPQHF
many,TRBV28,TRBD1,TRBJ2-7,TGTGCCAGCAGCCGATCTCTGGGGACAGGGGGCCGAGAGCAGTACTTC,CASSRSLGTGGREQYF
few,TRBV7-2,TRBD2,TRBJ2-7,TGTGCCAGCCGAGAGGGAGGGGTCACCTACGAGCAGTACTTC,CASREGGVTYEQYF
many,TRBV29-1,.,TRBJ2-7,TGCAGCGTTATGACCCCGGGACCAGGAACAGGCGAGCAGTACTTC,CSVMTPGPGTGEQYF